This TCR beta chain was captured by sequencing in a study of CD8+CD57+ T cells in acquired aplastic anemia. TCR beta VDJ combinations and CDR3 sequences were profiled from genomic DNA. TCRdb reanalysed the reads using MiXCR and keeps one entry per CDR3 protein. Among fewer than 200,000 distinct CDR3 sequences listed, around 48% were seen once. This clonotype showed up many times. Its antigen is not identified. This CDR3 contains 13 residues. CDR1 is LGHNA, CDR2 YSLEER, per germline. V lost 4 bases and J lost 5; bases outside the gene matches: 2. Study results and limitations: No significant patient-versus-control difference appeared in CD8+ Simpson's diversity.

Patients who underwent sequencing had shown CD8+CD57+ cell expansion by flow cytometry. The rearrangement links TRBV4-3 to TRBJ2-1; 7 nucleotides align to TRBD1. The source of this sequence is a human donor with aplastic anemia. Source material: sorted CD4+, CD8+, or CD8+CD57+ T cells (not recorded which) from PBMCs. The CDR3 DNA follows: TGCGCCAGCAGCCGGACAGGCAACAATGAGCAGTTCTTC. Its protein product is CASSRTGNNEQFF.